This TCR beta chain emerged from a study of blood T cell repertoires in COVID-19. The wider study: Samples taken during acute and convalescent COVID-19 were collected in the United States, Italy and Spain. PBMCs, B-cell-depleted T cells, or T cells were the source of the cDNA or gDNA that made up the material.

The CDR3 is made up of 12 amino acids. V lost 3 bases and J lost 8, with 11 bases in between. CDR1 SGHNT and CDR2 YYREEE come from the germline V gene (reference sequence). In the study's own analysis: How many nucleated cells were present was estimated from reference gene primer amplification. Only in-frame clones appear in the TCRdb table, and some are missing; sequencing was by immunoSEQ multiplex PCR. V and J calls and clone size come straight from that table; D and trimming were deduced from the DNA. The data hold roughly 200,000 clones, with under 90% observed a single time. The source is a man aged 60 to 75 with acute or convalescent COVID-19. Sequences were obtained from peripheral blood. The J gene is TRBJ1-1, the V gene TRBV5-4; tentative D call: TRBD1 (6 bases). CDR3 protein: CASSSVGQEAFF. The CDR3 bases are TGTGCCAGCAGCTCCGTCGGACAGGAAGCTTTCTTT.